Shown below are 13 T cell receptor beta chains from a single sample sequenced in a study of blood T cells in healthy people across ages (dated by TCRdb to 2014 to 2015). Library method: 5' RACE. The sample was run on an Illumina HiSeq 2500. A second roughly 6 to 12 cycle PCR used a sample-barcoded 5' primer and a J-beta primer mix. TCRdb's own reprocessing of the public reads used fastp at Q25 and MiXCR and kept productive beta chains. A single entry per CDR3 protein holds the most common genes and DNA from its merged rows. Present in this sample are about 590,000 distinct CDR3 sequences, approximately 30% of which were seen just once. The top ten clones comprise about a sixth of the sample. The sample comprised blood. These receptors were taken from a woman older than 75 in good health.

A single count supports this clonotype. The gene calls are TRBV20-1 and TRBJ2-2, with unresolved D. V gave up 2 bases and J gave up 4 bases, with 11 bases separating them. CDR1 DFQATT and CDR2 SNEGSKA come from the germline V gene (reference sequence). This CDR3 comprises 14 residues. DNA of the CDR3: TGCAGTGCTAGACCCCGAAGATTCACCGGGGAGCTGTTTTTT. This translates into CSARPRRFTGELFF.

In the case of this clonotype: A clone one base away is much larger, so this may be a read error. The CDR3 here is CASSSRRGRGDTQYF. The CDR3, as DNA: TGTGCCAGCAGCTCAAGACGGGGGAGAGGAGATACGCAGTATTTT. The chain uses TRBV11-3 and TRBJ2-3, with TRBD2 as a possible D gene (6 bases). Trimming cost V 4 bases and J 5 bases, with 16 bases left between them. Germline CDR1 and CDR2: SGHNT and YENEEA. The CDR3 runs to 15 residues.

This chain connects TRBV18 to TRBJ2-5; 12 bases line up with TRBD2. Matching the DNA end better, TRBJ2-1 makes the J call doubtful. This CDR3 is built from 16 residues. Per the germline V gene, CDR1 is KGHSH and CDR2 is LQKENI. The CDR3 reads CASSPPTSGGRKTQFF. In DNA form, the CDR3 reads TGTGCCAGCTCACCACCAACTAGCGGGGGGAGAAAGACCCAGTTCTTC.

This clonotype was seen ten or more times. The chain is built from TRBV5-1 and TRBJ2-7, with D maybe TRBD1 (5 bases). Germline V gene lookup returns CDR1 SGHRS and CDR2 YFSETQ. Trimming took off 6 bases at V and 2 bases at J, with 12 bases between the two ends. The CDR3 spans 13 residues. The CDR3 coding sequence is TGCGCCAGCAAAGTCGCAGGGCCCTACGAGCAGTACTTC. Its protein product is CASKVAGPYEQYF.

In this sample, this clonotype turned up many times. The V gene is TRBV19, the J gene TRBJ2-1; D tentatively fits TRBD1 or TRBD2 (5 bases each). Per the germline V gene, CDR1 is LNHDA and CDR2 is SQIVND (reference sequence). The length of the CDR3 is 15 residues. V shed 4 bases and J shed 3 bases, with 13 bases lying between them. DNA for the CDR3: TGTGCCAGTAGTACGGGACGGGGATACTACAATGAGCAGTTCTTC. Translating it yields CASSTGRGYYNEQFF.

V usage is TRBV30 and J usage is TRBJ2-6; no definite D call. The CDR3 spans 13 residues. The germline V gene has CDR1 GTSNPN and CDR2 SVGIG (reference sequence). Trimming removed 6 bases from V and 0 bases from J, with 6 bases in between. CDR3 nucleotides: TGTGCCTGTGTTAGCTCTGGGGCCAACGTCCTGACTTTC. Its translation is CACVSSGANVLTF.

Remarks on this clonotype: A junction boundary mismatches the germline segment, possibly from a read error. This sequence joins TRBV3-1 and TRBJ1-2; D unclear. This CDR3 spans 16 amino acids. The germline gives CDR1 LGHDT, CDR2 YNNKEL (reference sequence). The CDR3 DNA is TGTGCCGGCAGCCAAGATCCTTCAGTGAGGGCGGGAGGCTACGCCTTC. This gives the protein CAGSQDPSVRAGGYAF.

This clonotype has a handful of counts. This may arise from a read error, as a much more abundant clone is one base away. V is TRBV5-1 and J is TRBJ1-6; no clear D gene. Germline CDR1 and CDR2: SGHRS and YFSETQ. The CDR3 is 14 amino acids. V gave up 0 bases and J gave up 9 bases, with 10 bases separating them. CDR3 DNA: TGCGCCAGCAGCTTGGACGCCCAGGTTTCACCCCTCCACTTT. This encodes CASSLDAQVSPLHF.

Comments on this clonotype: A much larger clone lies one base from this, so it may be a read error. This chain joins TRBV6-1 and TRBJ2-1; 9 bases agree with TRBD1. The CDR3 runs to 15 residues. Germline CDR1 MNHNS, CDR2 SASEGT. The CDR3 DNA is TGTGTCAGCAGTGATGGGACAGGGTCGGGCAATGAGCAGTTCTTC. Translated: CVSSDGTGSGNEQFF.

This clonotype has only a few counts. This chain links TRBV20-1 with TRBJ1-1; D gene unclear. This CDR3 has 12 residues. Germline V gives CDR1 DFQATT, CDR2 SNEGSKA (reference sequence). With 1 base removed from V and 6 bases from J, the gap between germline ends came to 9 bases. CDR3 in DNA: TGCAGTGCTAGAGTCCCGCCGTCTGAAGCTTTCTTT. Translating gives CSARVPPSEAFF.

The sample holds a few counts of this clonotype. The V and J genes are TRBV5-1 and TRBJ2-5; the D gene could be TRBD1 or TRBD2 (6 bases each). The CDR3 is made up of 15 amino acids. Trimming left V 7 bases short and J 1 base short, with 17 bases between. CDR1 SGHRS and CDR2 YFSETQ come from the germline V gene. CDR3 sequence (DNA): TGCGCCAGCGGCGTAGTTCCGGGGGCCCAAGAGACCCAGTACTTC. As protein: CASGVVPGAQETQYF.

CDR3 amino acids: CASSLRLFGEQYF. CDR3 nucleotide sequence: TGTGCCAGCAGTTTACGGCTGTTTGGCGAGCAGTACTTC. This chain uses TRBV28 with TRBJ2-7; D gene unclear. CDR1 is MDHEN, CDR2 SYDVKM, per germline. Trimming shortened V by 2 bases and J by 6 bases, and 11 bases separated the two germline ends. This CDR3 spans 13 amino acids.

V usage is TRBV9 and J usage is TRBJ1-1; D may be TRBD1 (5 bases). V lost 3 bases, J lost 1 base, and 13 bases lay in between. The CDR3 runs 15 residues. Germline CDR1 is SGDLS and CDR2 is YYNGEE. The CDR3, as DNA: TGTGCCAGCAGCGCGGGGACGGAACCGAACACTGAAGCTTTCTTT. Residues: CASSAGTEPNTEAFF.